This note documents a single T cell receptor beta chain sequence. This sample was included in a study of technical replicates of blood from a handful of donors. Sequencing used immunoSEQ multiplex PCR; TCRdb keeps in-frame clones, though not all of them. The table has some 80,000 clones, 92% seen once. The clonotype comes from a human donor in good health. The sample consisted of T cells isolated from PBMCs.

CDR3 coding DNA: TGCAGCGTTGGGGGATGGACAGGGGCTTTCACCGGGGAGCTGTTTTTT. The encoded protein is CSVGGWTGAFTGELFF. The V gene is TRBV29-1, the J gene TRBJ2-2; 9 nucleotides line up with TRBD1. This CDR3 comprises 16 residues. Germline V gene sequence: CDR1 SQVTM, CDR2 ANQGSEA. V gave up 4 bases and J gave up 4 bases; unmatched junction bases: 10.